These 26 T cell receptor beta chains came from one sample sequenced in a study of vaccination and CD4 T cells after COVID-19 (dated by TCRdb to between 2021 and 2024). What the treatment or condition label conveys for this sample: roughly ten-day PBMC culture with coronavirus spike peptide pools or control peptides (ViraFEST assay). Libraries were prepared through PCR. The instrument given in TCRdb is Illumina iSeq 100. TCR sequencing of DNA from cultured CD4+ T cells used the Oncomine TCR Beta short-read assay at the Johns Hopkins FTIC core. Starting from the raw public reads, TCRdb applied fastp trimming at Q25, assembled clones with MiXCR and retained in-frame beta chains. Each entry merges the rows of one CDR3 protein and shows their most common DNA and genes. The sample contains fewer than 15,000 distinct CDR3 sequences, 30% to 35% of them found a single time. Of the sample, about 12% falls within the top ten clones.

These TCRs' antigens remain unknown. Specimen: CD4+ T cells from blood, cultured in vitro. The receptors were sampled from a human donor who had recovered from COVID-19.

This clonotype was seen a handful of times. The rearrangement uses TRBV6-5 and TRBJ1-5; D is ambiguous. The ends were cut back, 4 bases at V and 2 bases at J, with 6 bases in the middle. Germline loops: CDR1 MNHEY, CDR2 SVGAGI. The CDR3 is 13 residues long. In DNA form, the CDR3 reads TGTGCCAGCAGTTCAGGAGGCAATCAGCCCCAGCATTTT. It yields the protein CASSSGGNQPQHF.

V gene TRBV4-1 combines with J gene TRBJ1-5; possible D gene TRBD1, 6 bases. CDR3 length: 15 amino acids. Germline lookup yields CDR1 MGHRA and CDR2 YSYEKL. Between the trimmed V and J ends, which lost 0 bases and 2 bases, there was a span of 8 bases. The CDR3 region has the DNA TGCGCCAGCAGCCAAGAGGACAGAGGCAATCAGCCCCAGCATTTT. It translates to CASSQEDRGNQPQHF.

The chain joins TRBV2 to TRBJ2-1; D gene uncertain. Germline V gives CDR1 SNHLY, CDR2 FYNNEI. This CDR3 spans 11 amino acids. The V end was cut by 3 bases, the J end by 8 bases, with 5 bases between. CDR3 nucleotides: TGTGCCAGCAGTGAGGTCCATGAGCAGTTCTTC. This translates into CASSEVHEQFF.

This clonotype was seen a handful of times. The gene calls are TRBV6-5 and TRBJ2-5; 10 bases match TRBD2. With V trimmed by 1 base and J by 4 bases, 6 bases remained unmatched. The germline V gene has CDR1 MNHEY and CDR2 SVGAGI. The CDR3 spans 16 residues. CDR3 DNA: TGTGCCAGCAGTTACTTCCCTAGCGGGAGAGGAGAGACCCAGTACTTC. Translation: CASSYFPSGRGETQYF.

The V and J genes are TRBV18 and TRBJ2-3, with D hard to call. Germline-derived CDR1 and CDR2 are KGHSH and LQKENI. V lost 0 bases and J lost 4, with 5 bases in between. The CDR3 loop spans 13 amino acids. CDR3 loop: CASSPPGADTQYF. As DNA, the CDR3 is TGTGCCAGCTCACCACCTGGAGCAGATACGCAGTATTTT.

The chain carries TRBV28 and TRBJ1-4, with D unresolved. Trimming cost V 6 bases and J 7 bases, with 6 bases left between them. Germline-derived CDR1 and CDR2 are MDHEN and SYDVKM. The CDR3 totals 11 residues. Written as DNA, the CDR3 is TGTGCCAGCAGAGAGGGTGAAAAACTGTTTTTT. This translates into CASREGEKLFF.

The J gene is TRBJ1-5, the V gene TRBV28, with TRBD1 as a possible D gene (5 bases). The CDR3 spans 14 residues. Trimming left V 6 bases short and J 0 bases short, with 9 bases between. The germline gives CDR1 MDHEN, CDR2 SYDVKM. In DNA form, the CDR3 reads TGTGCCAGCAGAGGGGCATATAGCAATCAGCCCCAGCATTTT. Encoded protein: CASRGAYSNQPQHF.

V gene TRBV6-2 or TRBV6-3 combines with J gene TRBJ2-3; 11 bases are a match to TRBD2. CDR1 and CDR2 (germline): MNHEY, SVGEGT. CDR3 size: 14 residues. V trimming: 2 bases; J trimming: 9 bases; junction bases outside the gene matches: 4. The CDR3 here is CASSYVAGGRTQYF. Here the CDR3 DNA reads TGTGCCAGCAGTTACGTAGCGGGAGGGCGGACGCAGTATTTT.

V and J are TRBV20-1 and TRBJ2-1; 11 bases align to TRBD1. Germline CDR1 reads DFQATT; CDR2 reads SNEGSKA (reference sequence). The length of the CDR3 is 15 residues. V gave up 5 bases and J gave up 4 bases; unmatched junction bases: 7. CDR3 loop: CSAHTGTGGYNEQFF. In DNA, the CDR3 is TGCAGTGCTCACACCGGGACAGGGGGGTACAATGAGCAGTTCTTC.

The chain uses TRBV6-5 and TRBJ1-4; D gene uncertain. This CDR3 is 13 amino acids long. V lost 2 bases and J lost 0, with 1 base in between. Germline V gene sequence: CDR1 MNHEY, CDR2 SVGAGI. For the CDR3, the DNA is TGTGCCAGCAGTTACACAACTAATGAAAAACTGTTTTTT. The encoded protein is CASSYTTNEKLFF.

This clonotype was observed a few times. V and J are TRBV21-1 and TRBJ1-1; the table gives TRBD1 as D, unverified against the DNA. TRBV21-1 is annotated as a pseudogene. CDR3 length: 16 residues. CDR3 in amino acids: CASSKGTGQGVTEAFF. For the CDR3, the DNA is TGTGCCAGCAGCAAAGGAACGGGACAGGGGGTTACTGAAGCTTTCTTT.

This sequence joins TRBV20-1 and TRBJ1-2, with 9 bases fitting TRBD1. V lost 5 bases, J lost 8 bases, and 9 bases stayed unmatched. The germline CDR1 and CDR2 sequences are DFQATT and SNEGSKA (reference sequence). The CDR3 contains 13 residues. CDR3 amino acids: CSAGAGTGSGYTF. The CDR3 DNA sequence: TGCAGTGCTGGGGCCGGGACAGGGAGCGGCTACACCTTC.

This sequence joins TRBV29-1 and TRBJ1-5, with TRBD1 matching 8 bases. The germline gives CDR1 SQVTM, CDR2 ANQGSEA. The CDR3 is 15 residues long. Trimming took 6 bases from V and 2 from J; bases not matched to a gene: 9. The CDR3 reads CSVEMDRVGNQPQHF. CDR3 DNA: TGCAGCGTGGAGATGGACAGGGTTGGCAATCAGCCCCAGCATTTT.

CDR3 DNA sequence: TGTGCCAGCAGTTTCCCGGGAGGGCCCTCAGATACGCAGTATTTT. Translating it yields CASSFPGGPSDTQYF. This chain joins TRBV12-3 or TRBV12-4 and TRBJ2-3; 8 bases fit TRBD2. The CDR3 has 15 residues. V was pared by 3 bases and J by 4 bases, with 6 bases of the junction left unmatched.

Only one count was recorded for this clonotype. The chain uses TRBV7-2 and TRBJ2-4, with D tentatively TRBD2 (5 bases). The V end lost 5 bases, the J end lost 6 bases, and 14 bases lay between the germline ends. Germline CDR1 reads SGHTA; CDR2 reads FQGNSA. The CDR3 loop spans 14 amino acids. In DNA, the CDR3 is TGTGCCAGCAGCCTTAACGTGGGAGCAAACATTCAGTACTTC. The encoded protein is CASSLNVGANIQYF. The full variable domain, rest sourced from reference TRBV7-2 and TRBJ2-4, is GAGVSQSPSNKVTEKGKDVELRCDPISGHTALYWYRQSLGQGLEFLIYFQGNSAPDKSGLPSDRFSAERTGGSVSTLTIQRTQQEDSAVYLCASSLNVGANIQYFGAGTRLSVL.

The chain combines TRBV18 with TRBJ2-1; 7 nucleotides align to TRBD2. V dropped 3 bases and J dropped 0; count of bases not matched to a gene: 2. Germline CDR1 reads KGHSH; CDR2 reads LQKENI. This CDR3 is 15 amino acids long. The CDR3 nucleotides read TGTGCCAGCTCACCGGCTAGCGGCTCCTACAATGAGCAGTTCTTC. This encodes CASSPASGSYNEQFF.

In this sample, this clonotype turned up a few times. V and J are TRBV2 and TRBJ2-3, with 15 bases that match TRBD2. Germline CDR1 reads SNHLY; CDR2 reads FYNNEI. Germline trimming cut 5 bases from V and 2 bases from J; bases unmatched to any gene: 5. CDR3 size: 17 residues. The CDR3: CASSPGTSGRNTDTQYF. The CDR3 DNA is TGTGCCAGCAGTCCCGGGACTAGCGGGAGGAACACAGATACGCAGTATTTT.

This clonotype was found a few times. V usage is TRBV5-4 and J usage is TRBJ1-1; D not resolved. This CDR3 spans 13 amino acids. Germline CDR1 reads SGHNT; CDR2 reads YYREEE (reference sequence). V lost 1 base to trimming and J lost 8 bases, with 12 bases between them. The CDR3 bases are TGTGCCAGCAGCTTGAGGATCGCCGGGGAAGCTTTCTTT. Translating it yields CASSLRIAGEAFF.

The sample holds a few counts of this clonotype. The chain couples TRBV20-1 to TRBJ2-5, with TRBD2 matching 11 bases. CDR3 size: 14 residues. Looked up from germline, CDR1 is DFQATT and CDR2 is SNEGSKA (reference sequence). Trimming at V came to 5 bases and at J to 4 bases, leaving 6 bases not matched to a gene. The CDR3 DNA follows: TGCAGTGCTTACGACCTAGCGGGAGGAGAGACCCAGTACTTC. As protein: CSAYDLAGGETQYF.

This chain uses TRBV20-1 with TRBJ1-1; unclear D gene. CDR1 is DFQATT and CDR2 is SNEGSKA in the germline V gene (reference sequence). The CDR3 covers 13 residues. V was pared by 6 bases and J by 3 bases, with 14 bases between. The CDR3 loop reads CSAADGLYTEAFF. The CDR3 region has the DNA TGCAGTGCAGCGGACGGACTCTACACTGAAGCTTTCTTT.

This chain connects TRBV6-2 or TRBV6-3 to TRBJ2-1; 9 positions agree with TRBD1. Germline CDR1 MNHEY, CDR2 SVGEGT. Trimming cost V 7 bases and J 7 bases; bases outside gene matches: 11. The CDR3 length is 15 residues. The CDR3 bases are TGTGCCAGCACTATCACAGGGGGCGCAGGAAATGAGCAGTTCTTC. The encoded protein is CASTITGGAGNEQFF.

The table lists this clonotype with a few counts. This chain joins TRBV7-9 and TRBJ2-7; 7 bases line up with TRBD1. The junction had 3 bases not matched to a gene; V was cut back by 2 bases and J by 2 bases. The CDR3 is 14 residues long. Germline lookup yields CDR1 SEHNR and CDR2 FQNEAQ (reference sequence). The DNA for the CDR3 is TGTGCCAGCAGCTTAATGCAGGGGGCCTACGAGCAGTACTTC. This codes for CASSLMQGAYEQYF.

The chain couples TRBV4-3 to TRBJ1-6; D call uncertain. Germline values: CDR1 LGHNA, CDR2 YSLEER. The ends were cut back, 0 bases at V and 7 bases at J, with 10 bases in the middle. The CDR3 loop spans 15 amino acids. CDR3 bases: TGCGCCAGCAGCCAAGAGGGCAATGGGAATTCACCCCTCCACTTT. Translating it yields CASSQEGNGNSPLHF.

The chain employs TRBV5-6 and TRBJ2-7; a possible D gene is TRBD1 (5 bases). V was shortened by 6 bases and J by 2 bases, with 12 bases between the two germline ends. Germline lookup yields CDR1 SGHDT and CDR2 YYEEEE. The CDR3 is 13 amino acids. The CDR3 DNA reads as TGTGCCAGCAACCCTACAGGTCCCTACGAGCAGTACTTC. The encoded protein is CASNPTGPYEQYF.

The chain joins TRBV6-1 to TRBJ2-3, with TRBD2 matching 7 bases. Germline CDR1 reads MNHNS; CDR2 reads SASEGT. The ends lost 8 bases at V and 1 base at J; junction bases unmatched: 3. There are 13 residues in the CDR3. The chain's CDR3 is CASGGGGTDTQYF. In DNA form, the CDR3 reads TGTGCCAGCGGGGGGGGAGGCACAGATACGCAGTATTTT.

This clonotype has just a few counts. The genes are TRBV18 and TRBJ1-5; TRBD1 is a possible D gene (5 bases). V was cut by 6 bases and J by 4 bases, with 13 bases left in between. This CDR3 region has 14 residues. Germline V CDR1 and CDR2: KGHSH, LQKENI. The CDR3 is CASSQGRLNQPQHF. Here the CDR3 DNA reads TGTGCCAGCTCGCAGGGACGGTTAAATCAGCCCCAGCATTTT.